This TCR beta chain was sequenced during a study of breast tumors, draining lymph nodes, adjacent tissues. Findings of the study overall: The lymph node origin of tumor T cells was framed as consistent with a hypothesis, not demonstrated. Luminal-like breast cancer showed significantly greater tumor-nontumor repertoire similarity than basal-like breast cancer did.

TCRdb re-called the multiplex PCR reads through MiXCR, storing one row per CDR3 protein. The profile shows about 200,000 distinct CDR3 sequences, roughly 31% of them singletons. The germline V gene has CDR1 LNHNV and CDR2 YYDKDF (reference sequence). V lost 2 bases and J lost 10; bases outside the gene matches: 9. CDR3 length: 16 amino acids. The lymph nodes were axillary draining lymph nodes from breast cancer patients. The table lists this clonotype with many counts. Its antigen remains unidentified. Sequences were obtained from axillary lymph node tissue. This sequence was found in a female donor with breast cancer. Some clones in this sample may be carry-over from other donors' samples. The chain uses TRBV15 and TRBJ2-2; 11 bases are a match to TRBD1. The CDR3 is CATSRPGTGGGEELFF. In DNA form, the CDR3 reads TGTGCCACCAGCAGACCCGGGACAGGGGGTGGCGAGGAGCTGTTTTTT.